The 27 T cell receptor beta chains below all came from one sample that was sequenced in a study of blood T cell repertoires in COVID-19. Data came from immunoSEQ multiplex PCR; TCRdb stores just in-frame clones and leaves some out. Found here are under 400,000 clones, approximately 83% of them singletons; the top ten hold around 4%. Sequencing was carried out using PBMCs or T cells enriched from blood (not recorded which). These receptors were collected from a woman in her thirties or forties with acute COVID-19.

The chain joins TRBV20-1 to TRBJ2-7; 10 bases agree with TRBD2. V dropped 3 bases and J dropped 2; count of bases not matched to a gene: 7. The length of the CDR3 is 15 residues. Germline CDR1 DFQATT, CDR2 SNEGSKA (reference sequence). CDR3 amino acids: CSASSLAGDPYEQYF. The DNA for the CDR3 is TGCAGTGCTAGTTCGCTAGCGGGAGACCCCTACGAGCAGTACTTC.

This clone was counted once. CDR3 bases: TGTGCCAGCAGTGATGAAACAATAGGGGCCAACGTCCTGACTTTC. This gives the protein CASSDETIGANVLTF. The chain carries TRBV6-1 and TRBJ2-6; no clear D gene. The CDR3 loop spans 15 amino acids. Between the trimmed V and J ends, which lost 3 bases and 4 bases, there was a span of 10 bases. From germline, CDR1 is MNHNS and CDR2 SASEGT.

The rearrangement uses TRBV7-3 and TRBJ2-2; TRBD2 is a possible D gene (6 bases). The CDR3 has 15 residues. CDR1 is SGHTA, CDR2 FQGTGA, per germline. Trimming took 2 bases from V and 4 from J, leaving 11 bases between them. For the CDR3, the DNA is TGTGCCAGCAGCTTACGGCAGGGAGGCACCGGGGAGCTGTTTTTT. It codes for CASSLRQGGTGELFF. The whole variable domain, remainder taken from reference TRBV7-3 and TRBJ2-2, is GAGVSQTPSNKVTEKGKYVELRCDPISGHTALYWYRQSLGQGPEFLIYFQGTGAADDSGLPNDRFFAVRPEGSVSTLKIQRTERGDSAVYLCASSLRQGGTGELFFGEGSRLTVL.

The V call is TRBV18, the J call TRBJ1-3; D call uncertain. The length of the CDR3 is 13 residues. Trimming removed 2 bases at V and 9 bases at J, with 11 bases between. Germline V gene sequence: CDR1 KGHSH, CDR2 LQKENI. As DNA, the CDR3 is TGTGCCAGCTCACCAGGGCCTGAGAGCACCATATATTTT. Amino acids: CASSPGPESTIYF.

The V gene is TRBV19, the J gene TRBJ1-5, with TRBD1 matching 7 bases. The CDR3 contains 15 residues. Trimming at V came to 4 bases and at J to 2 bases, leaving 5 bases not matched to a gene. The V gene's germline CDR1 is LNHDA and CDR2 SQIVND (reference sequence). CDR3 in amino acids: CASSTRGLGNQPQHF. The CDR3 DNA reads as TGTGCCAGTAGTACGAGGGGGCTGGGCAATCAGCCCCAGCATTTT.

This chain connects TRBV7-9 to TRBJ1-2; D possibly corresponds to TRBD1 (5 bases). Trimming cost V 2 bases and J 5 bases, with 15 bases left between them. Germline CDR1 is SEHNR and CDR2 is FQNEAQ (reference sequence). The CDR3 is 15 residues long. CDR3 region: CASSLSPPGPYGYTF. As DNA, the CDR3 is TGTGCCAGCAGCTTAAGCCCCCCAGGGCCTTATGGCTACACCTTC.

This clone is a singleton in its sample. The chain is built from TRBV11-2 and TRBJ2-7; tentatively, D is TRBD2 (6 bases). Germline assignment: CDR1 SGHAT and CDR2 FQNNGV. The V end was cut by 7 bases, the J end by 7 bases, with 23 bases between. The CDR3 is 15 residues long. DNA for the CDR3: TGTGCCAGCACCCTAGGAGGGACTCACCCTCGGGAGCAGTACTTC. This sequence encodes CASTLGGTHPREQYF.

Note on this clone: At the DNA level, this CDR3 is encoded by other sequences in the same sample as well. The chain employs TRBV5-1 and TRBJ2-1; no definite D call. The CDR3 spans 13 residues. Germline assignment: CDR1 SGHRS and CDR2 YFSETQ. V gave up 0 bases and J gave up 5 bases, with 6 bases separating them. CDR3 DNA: TGCGCCAGCAGCTTGGACTCGAACAATGAGCAGTTCTTC. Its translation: CASSLDSNNEQFF. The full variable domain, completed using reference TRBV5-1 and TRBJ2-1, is KAGVTQTPRYLIKTRGQQVTLSCSPISGHRSVSWYQQTPGQGLQFLFEYFSETQRNKGNFPGRFSGRQFSNSRSEMNVSTLELGDSALYLCASSLDSNNEQFFGPGTRLTVL.

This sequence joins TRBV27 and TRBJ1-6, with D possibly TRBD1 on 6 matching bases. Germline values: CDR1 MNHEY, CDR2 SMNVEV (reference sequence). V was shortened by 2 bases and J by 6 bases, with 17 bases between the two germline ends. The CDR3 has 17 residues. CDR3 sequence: CASSLGGGQGFNSPLHF. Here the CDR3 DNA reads TGTGCCAGCAGTTTAGGGGGGGGCCAGGGTTTTAATTCACCCCTCCACTTT.

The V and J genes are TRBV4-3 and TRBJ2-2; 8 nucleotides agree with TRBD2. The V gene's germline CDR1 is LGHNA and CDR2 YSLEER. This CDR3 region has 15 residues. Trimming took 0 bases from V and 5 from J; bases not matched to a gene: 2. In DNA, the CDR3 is TGCGCCAGCAGCCAAGAGACGGGAGGGACCGGGGAGCTGTTTTTT. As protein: CASSQETGGTGELFF.

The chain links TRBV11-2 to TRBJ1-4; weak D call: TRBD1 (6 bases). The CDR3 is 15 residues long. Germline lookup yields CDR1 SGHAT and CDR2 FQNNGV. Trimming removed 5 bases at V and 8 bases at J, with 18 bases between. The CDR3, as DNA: TGTGCCAGCAGCAATGAGCAGGGGAAGATGGAAAAACTGTTTTTT. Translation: CASSNEQGKMEKLFF.

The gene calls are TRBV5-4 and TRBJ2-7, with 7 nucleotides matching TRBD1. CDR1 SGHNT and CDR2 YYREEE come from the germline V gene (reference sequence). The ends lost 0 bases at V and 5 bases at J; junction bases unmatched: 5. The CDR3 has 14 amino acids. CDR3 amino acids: CASSLESRGNEQYF. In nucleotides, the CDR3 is TGTGCCAGCAGCTTGGAATCCAGGGGGAACGAGCAGTACTTC.

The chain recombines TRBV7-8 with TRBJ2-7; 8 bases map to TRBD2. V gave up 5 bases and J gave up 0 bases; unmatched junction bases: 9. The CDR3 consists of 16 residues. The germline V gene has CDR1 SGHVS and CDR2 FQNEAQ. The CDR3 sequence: CASSRTAREASYEQYF. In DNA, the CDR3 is TGTGCCAGCAGCCGCACGGCGCGGGAGGCCTCCTACGAGCAGTACTTC. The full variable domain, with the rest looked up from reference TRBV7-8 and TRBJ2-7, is GAGVSQSPRYKVAKRGQDVALRCDPISGHVSLFWYQQALGQGPEFLTYFQNEAQLDKSGLPSDRFFAERPEGSVSTLKIQRTQQEDSAVYLCASSRTAREASYEQYFGPGTRLTVT.

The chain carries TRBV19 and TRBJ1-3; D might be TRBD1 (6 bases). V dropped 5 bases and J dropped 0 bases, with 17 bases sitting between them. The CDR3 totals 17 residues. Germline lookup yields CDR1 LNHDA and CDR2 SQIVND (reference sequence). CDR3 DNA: TGTGCCAGTAGTGTCTTCAAACAGGGTTTCTCTGGAAACACCATATATTTT. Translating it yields CASSVFKQGFSGNTIYF. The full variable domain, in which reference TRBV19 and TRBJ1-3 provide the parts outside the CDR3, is DGGITQSPKYLFRKEGQNVTLSCEQNLNHDAMYWYRQDPGQGLRLIYYSQIVNDFQKGDIAEGYSVSREKKESFPLTVTSAQKNPTAFYLCASSVFKQGFSGNTIYFGEGSWLTVV.

CDR3 sequence: CASSQGYRENTEAFF. DNA for the CDR3: TGTGCCAGCAGCCAAGGGTACAGGGAGAACACTGAAGCTTTCTTT. V usage is TRBV4-2 and J usage is TRBJ1-1; D might be TRBD1 (6 bases). The CDR3 covers 15 residues. V was pared by 1 base and J by 1 base, with 10 bases between. Germline V gene sequence: CDR1 LGHNA, CDR2 YNFKEQ.

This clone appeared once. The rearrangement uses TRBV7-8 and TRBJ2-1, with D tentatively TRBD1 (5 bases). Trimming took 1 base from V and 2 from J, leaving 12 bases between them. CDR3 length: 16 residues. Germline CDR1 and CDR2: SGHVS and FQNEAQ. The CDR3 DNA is TGTGCCAGCAGCTTAGGGGGCAGGATCCCCTACAATGAGCAGTTCTTC. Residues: CASSLGGRIPYNEQFF.

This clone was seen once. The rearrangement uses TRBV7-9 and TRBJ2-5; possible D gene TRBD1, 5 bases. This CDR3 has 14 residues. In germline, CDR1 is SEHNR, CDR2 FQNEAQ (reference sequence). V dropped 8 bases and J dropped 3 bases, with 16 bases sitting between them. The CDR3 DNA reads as TGTGCCAGCCCCGGGCAGGGTGAGAAAGAGACCCAGTACTTC. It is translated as CASPGQGEKETQYF.

The CDR3 region is CASSLGTGGNIYYEQYF. In nucleotides, the CDR3 is TGTGCCAGCAGCTTGGGGACAGGGGGTAATATTTACTACGAGCAGTACTTC. The rearrangement joins TRBV7-9 to TRBJ2-7, with 11 bases fitting TRBD1. Trimming cost V 3 bases and J 3 bases; bases outside gene matches: 10. Germline assignment: CDR1 SEHNR and CDR2 FQNEAQ (reference sequence). The CDR3 runs 17 residues. Together with reference TRBV7-9 and TRBJ2-7, the CDR3 gives the full variable domain: DTGVSQNPRHKITKRGQNVTFRCDPISEHNRLYWYRQTLGQGPEFLTYFQNEAQLEKSRLLSDRFSAERPKGSFSTLEIQRTEQGDSAMYLCASSLGTGGNIYYEQYFGPGTRLTVT.

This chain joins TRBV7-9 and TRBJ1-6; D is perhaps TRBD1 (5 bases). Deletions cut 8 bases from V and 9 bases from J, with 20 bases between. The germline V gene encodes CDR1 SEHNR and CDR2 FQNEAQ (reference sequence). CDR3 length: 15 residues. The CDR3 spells CASALIAGNSSPLHF. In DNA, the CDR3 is TGTGCCAGCGCCCTAATTGCAGGGAATAGTTCACCCCTCCACTTT.

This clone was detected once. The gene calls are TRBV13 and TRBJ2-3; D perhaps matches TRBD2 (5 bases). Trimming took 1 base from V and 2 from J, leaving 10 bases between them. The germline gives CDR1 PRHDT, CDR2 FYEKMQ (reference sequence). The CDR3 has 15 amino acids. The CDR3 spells CASSLALAVTDTQYF. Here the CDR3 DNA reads TGTGCCAGCAGCTTAGCGCTAGCTGTCACAGATACGCAGTATTTT.

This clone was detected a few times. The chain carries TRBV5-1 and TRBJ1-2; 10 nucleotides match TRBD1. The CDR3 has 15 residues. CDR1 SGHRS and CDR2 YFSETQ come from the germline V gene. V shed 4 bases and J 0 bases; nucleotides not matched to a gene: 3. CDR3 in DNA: TGCGCCAGCAGCGAAGGACAGGGGGCTAACTATGGCTACACCTTC. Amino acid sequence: CASSEGQGANYGYTF.

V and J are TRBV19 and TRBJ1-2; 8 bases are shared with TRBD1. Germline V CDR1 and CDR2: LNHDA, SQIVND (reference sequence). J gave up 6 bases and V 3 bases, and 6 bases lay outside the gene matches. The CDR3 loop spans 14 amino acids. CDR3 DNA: TGTGCCAGTAGTATTATGGACAGGGCAGATGGCTACACCTTC. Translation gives CASSIMDRADGYTF.

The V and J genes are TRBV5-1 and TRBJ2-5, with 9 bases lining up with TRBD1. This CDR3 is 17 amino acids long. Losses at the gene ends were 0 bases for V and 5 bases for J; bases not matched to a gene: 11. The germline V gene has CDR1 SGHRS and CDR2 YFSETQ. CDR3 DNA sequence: TGCGCCAGCAGCTTGGTGCCACAGGGGGCTGGAGGGGAGACCCAGTACTTC. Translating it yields CASSLVPQGAGGETQYF.

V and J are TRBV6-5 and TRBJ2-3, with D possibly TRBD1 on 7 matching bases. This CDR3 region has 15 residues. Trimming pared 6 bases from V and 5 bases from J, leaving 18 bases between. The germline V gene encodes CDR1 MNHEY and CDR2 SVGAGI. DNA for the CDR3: TGTGCCAGCAGGGATGGACAGGTGGGGGGAGATACGCAGTATTTT. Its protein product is CASRDGQVGGDTQYF.

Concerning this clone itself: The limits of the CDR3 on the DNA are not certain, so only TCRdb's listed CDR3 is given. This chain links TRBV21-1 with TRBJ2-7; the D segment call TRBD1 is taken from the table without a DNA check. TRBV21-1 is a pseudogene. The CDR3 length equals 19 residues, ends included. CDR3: CASSNGSWATGTATYEQYF.

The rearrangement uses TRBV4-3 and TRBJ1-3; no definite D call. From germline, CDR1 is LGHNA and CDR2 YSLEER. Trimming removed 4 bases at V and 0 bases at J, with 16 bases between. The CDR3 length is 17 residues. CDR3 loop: CASSRTITGDSGNTIYF. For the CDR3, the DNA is TGCGCCAGCAGCCGAACAATAACGGGTGACTCTGGAAACACCATATATTTT.

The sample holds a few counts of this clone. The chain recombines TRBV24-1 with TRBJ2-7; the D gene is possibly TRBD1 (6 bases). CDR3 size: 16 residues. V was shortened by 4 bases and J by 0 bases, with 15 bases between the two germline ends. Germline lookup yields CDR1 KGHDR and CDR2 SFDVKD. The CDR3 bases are TGTGCCACCAGTGACCGAGACAGGCTTGGCTCCTACGAGCAGTACTTC. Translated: CATSDRDRLGSYEQYF.